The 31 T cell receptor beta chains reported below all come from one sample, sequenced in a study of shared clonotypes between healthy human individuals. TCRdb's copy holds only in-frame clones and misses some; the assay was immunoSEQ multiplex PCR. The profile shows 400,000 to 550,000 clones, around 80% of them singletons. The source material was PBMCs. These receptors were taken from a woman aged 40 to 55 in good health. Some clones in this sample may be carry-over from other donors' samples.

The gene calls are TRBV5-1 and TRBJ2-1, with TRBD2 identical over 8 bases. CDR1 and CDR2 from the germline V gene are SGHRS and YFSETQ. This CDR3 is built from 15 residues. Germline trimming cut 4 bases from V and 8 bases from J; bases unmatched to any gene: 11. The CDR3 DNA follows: TGCGCCAGCAGCGTTAGCGGGGACTTGGGGGATGAGCAGTTCTTC. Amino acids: CASSVSGDLGDEQFF.

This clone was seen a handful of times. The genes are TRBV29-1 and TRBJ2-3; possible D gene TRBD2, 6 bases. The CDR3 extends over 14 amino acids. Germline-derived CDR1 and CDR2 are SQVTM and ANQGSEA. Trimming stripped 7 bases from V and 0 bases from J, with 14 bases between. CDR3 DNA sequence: TGCAGCGGGGGACTTATCGAGAGCACAGATACGCAGTATTTT. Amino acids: CSGGLIESTDTQYF.

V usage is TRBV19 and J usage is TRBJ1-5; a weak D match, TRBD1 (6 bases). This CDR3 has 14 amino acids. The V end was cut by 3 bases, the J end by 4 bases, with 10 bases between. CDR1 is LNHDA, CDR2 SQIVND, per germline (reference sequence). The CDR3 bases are TGTGCCAGTAGTATGAGGGGGGCTAATCAGCCCCAGCATTTT. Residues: CASSMRGANQPQHF.

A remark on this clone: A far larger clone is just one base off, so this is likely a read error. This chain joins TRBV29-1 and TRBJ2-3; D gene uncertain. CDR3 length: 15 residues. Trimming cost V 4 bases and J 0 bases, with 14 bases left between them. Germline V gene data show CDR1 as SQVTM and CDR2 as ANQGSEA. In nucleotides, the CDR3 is TGCAGCGTTGTCTTGCCGGTAGCTAGCACAGATACGCAGTATTTT. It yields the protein CSVVLPVASTDTQYF.

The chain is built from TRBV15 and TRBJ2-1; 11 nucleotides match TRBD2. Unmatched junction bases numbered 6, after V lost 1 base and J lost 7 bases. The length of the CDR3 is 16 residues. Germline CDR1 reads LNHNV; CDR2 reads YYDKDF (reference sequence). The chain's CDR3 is CATSRALAGDWNEQFF. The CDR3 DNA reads TGTGCCACCAGCAGAGCACTAGCGGGAGATTGGAATGAGCAGTTCTTC.

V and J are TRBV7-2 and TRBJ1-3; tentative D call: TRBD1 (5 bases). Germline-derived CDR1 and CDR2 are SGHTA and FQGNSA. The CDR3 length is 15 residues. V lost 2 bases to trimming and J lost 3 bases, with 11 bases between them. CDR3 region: CASSLLGGFGNTIYF. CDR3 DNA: TGTGCCAGCAGCTTATTGGGGGGTTTTGGAAACACCATATATTTT.

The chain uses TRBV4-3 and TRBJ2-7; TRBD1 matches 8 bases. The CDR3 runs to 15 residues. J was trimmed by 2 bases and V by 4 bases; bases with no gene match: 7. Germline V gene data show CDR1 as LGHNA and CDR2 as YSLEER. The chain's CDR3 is CASSLTDRDAYEQYF. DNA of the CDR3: TGCGCCAGCAGCCTTACGGACAGGGACGCCTACGAGCAGTACTTC.

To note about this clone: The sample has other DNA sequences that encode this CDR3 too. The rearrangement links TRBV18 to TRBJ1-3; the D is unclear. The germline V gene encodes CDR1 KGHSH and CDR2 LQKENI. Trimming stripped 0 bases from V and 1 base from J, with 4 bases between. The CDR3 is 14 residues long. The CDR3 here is CASSPPGSGNTIYF. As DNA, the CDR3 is TGTGCCAGCTCACCACCGGGGTCTGGAAACACCATATATTTT. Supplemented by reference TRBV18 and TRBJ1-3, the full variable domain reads NAGVMQNPRHLVRRRGQEARLRCSPMKGHSHVYWYRQLPEEGLKFMVYLQKENIIDESGMPKERFSAEFPKEGPSILRIQQVVRGDSAAYFCASSPPGSGNTIYFGEGSWLTVV.

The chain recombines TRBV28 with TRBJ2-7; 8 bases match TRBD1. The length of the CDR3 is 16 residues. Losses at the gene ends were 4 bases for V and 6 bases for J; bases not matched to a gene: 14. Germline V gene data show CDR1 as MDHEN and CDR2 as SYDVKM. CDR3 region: CASSSSLGTGASEQYF. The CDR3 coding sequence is TGTGCCAGCAGTTCCTCCCTGGGGACAGGCGCTTCCGAGCAGTACTTC.

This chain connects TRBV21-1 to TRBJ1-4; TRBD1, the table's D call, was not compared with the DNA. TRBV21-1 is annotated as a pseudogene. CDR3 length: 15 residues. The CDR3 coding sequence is TGTGCCAGCAGCGATGTACAGGGCTATAATGAAAAACTGTTTTTT. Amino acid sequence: CASSDVQGYNEKLFF.

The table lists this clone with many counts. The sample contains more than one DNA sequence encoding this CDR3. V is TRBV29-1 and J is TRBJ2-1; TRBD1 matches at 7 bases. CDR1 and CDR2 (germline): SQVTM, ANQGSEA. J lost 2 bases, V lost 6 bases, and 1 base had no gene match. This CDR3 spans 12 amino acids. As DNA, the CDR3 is TGCAGCGTGCAGGGGGCCTACAATGAGCAGTTCTTC. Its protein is CSVQGAYNEQFF.

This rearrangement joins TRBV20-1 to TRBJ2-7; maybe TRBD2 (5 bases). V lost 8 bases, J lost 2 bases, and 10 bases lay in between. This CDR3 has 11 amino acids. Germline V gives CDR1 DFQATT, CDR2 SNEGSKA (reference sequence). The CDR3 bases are TGCAGTCCAAAGACTACCTACGAGCAGTACTTC. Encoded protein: CSPKTTYEQYF.

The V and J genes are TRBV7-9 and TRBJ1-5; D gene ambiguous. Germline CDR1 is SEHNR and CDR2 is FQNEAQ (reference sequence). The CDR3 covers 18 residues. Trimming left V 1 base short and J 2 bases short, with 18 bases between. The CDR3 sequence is CASSLVYGVGYGNQPQHF. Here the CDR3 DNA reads TGTGCCAGCAGCTTAGTCTACGGGGTCGGGTATGGCAATCAGCCCCAGCATTTT.

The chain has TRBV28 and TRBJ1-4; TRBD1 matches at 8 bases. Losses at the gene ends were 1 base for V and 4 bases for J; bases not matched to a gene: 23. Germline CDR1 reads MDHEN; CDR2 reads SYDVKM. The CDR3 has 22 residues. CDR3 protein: CASSLSLRLGQELLGINEKLFF. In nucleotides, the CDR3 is TGTGCCAGCAGTTTATCCCTCCGTCTGGGACAGGAACTTCTGGGGATTAATGAAAAACTGTTTTTT.

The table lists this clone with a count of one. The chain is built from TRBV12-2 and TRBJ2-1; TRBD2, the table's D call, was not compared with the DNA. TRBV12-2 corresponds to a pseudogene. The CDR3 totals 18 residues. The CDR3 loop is CASRLAVVASGRDNEQFF. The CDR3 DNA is TGTGCAAGTCGCTTAGCTGTCGTTGCTAGCGGGAGGGACAATGAGCAGTTCTTC.

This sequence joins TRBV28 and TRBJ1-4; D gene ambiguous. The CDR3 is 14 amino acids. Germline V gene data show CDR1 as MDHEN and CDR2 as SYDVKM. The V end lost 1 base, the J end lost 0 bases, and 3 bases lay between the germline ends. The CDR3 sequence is CASSLYATNEKLFF. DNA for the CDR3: TGTGCCAGCAGTTTATATGCAACTAATGAAAAACTGTTTTTT.

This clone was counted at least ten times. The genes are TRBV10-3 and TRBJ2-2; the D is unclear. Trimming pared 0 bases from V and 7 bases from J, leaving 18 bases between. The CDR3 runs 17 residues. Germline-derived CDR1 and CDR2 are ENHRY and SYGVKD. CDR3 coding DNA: TGTGCCATCAGTGAGTCGCCCCTGAAAAAGCCGGGCGGGGAGCTGTTTTTT. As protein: CAISESPLKKPGGELFF.

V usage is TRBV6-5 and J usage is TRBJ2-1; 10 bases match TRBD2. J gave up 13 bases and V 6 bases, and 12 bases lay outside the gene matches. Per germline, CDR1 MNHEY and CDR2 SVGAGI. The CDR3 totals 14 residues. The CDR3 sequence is CASSLSTSGARQFF. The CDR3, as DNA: TGTGCCAGCAGCCTATCCACTAGCGGGGCCCGACAGTTCTTC.

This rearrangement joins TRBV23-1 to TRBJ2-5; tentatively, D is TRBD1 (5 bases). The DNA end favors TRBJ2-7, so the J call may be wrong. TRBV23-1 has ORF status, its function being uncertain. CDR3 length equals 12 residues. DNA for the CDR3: TGCCCCCCTCTGGGGCCGTGGTACGAGCAGTACTTC. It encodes CPPLGPWYEQYF.

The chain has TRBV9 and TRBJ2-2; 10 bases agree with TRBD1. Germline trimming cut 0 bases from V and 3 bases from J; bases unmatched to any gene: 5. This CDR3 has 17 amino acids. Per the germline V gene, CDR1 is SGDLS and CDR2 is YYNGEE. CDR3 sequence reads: CASSVEPGTGDTGELFF. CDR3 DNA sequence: TGTGCCAGCAGCGTAGAACCCGGGACAGGGGACACCGGGGAGCTGTTTTTT.

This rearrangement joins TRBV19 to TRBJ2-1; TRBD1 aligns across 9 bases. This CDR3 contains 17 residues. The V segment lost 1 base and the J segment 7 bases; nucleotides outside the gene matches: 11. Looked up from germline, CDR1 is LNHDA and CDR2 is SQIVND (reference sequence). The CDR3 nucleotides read TGTGCCAGTAGTATAGGAGGGACAGGGAGCCGGGGGAATGAGCAGTTCTTC. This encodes CASSIGGTGSRGNEQFF.

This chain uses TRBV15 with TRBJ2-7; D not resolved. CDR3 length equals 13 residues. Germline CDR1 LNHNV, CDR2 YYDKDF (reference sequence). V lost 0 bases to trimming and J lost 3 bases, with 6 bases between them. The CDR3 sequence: CATSRDYNYEQYF. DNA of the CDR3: TGTGCCACCAGCAGAGATTATAACTACGAGCAGTACTTC.

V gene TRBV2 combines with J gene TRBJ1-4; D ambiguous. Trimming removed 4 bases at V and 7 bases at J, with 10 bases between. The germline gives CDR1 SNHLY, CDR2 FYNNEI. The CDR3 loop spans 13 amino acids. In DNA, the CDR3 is TGTGCCAGCAGTGTTCCGCGGTTTGAAAAACTGTTTTTT. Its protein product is CASSVPRFEKLFF.

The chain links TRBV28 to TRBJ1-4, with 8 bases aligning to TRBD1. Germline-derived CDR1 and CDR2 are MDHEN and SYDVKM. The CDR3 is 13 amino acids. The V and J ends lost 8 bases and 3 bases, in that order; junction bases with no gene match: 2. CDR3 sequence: CASGQGANEKLFF. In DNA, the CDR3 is TGTGCCAGCGGACAGGGCGCTAATGAAAAACTGTTTTTT.

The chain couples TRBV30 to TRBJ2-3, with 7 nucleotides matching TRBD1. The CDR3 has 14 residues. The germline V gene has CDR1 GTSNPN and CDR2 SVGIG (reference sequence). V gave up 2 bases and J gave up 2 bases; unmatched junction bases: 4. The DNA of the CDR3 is TGTGCCTGGAGTCAGGGACAGAACACAGATACGCAGTATTTT. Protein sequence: CAWSQGQNTDTQYF.

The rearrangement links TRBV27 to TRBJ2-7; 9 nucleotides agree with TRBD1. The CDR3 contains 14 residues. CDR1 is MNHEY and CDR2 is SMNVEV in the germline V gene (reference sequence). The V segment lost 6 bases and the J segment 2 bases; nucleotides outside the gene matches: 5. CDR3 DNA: TGTGCCAGCAGCACGGGACAGGGCACCTACGAGCAGTACTTC. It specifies CASSTGQGTYEQYF.

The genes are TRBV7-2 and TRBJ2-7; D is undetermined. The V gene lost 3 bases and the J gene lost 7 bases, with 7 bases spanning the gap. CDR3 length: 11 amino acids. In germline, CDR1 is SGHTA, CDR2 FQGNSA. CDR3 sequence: CASSFGLEQYF. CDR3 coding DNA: TGTGCCAGCAGCTTCGGGCTAGAGCAGTACTTC. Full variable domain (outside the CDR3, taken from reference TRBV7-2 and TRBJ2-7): GAGVSQSPSNKVTEKGKDVELRCDPISGHTALYWYRQSLGQGLEFLIYFQGNSAPDKSGLPSDRFSAERTGGSVSTLTIQRTQQEDSAVYLCASSFGLEQYFGPGTRLTVT.

CDR3 region: CASSWGDEKLFF. Written as DNA, the CDR3 is TGTGCCAGCAGCTGGGGGGATGAAAAACTGTTTTTT. The V call is TRBV7-9, the J call TRBJ1-4; the D gene is possibly TRBD1 (5 bases). Germline V CDR1 and CDR2: SEHNR, FQNEAQ (reference sequence). Between the trimmed V and J ends, which lost 4 bases and 6 bases, there was a span of 6 bases. The CDR3 length is 12 residues.

This CDR3 is CASRSSQETQYF. The CDR3, as DNA: TGTGCCAGCAGATCCTCCCAAGAGACCCAGTACTTC. The chain couples TRBV28 to TRBJ2-5; D remains ambiguous. Germline V CDR1 and CDR2: MDHEN, SYDVKM. The CDR3 covers 12 residues. Trimming left V 6 bases short and J 1 base short, with 6 bases between. The variable domain in full, completed from reference TRBV28 and TRBJ2-5, reads DVKVTQSSRYLVKRTGEKVFLECVQDMDHENMFWYRQDPGLGLRLIYFSYDVKMKEKGDIPEGYSVSREKKERFSLILESASTNQTSMYLCASRSSQETQYFGPGTRLLVL.

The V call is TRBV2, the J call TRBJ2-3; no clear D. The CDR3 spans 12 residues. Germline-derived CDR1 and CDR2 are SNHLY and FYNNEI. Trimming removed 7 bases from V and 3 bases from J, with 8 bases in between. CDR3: CASNLETDTQYF. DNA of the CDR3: TGTGCCAGCAATCTAGAGACAGATACGCAGTATTTT.

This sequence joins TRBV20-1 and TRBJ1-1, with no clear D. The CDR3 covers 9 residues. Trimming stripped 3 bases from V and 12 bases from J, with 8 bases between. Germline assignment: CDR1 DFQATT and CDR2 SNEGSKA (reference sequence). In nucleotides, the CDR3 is TGCAGTGCTAGTAATTCCCCTTTCTTT. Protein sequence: CSASNSPFF.